Following are 31 T cell receptor beta chains from one sample sequenced in a study of cytomegalovirus exposure and HLA in healthy donors. 13 Jbeta primers and 60 Vbeta primers were used for the PCR. Libraries were prepared by immunoSEQ multiplex PCR; TCRdb keeps only in-frame clonotypes and omits some of them. The profile shows a few hundred thousand clones, 60% to 85% of them singletons. Sequencing was performed on PBMCs. The receptors come from a man aged 35-49 years in good health and CMV-seronegative.

J is TRBJ2-3 and V is TRBV27, with D perhaps TRBD1 (6 bases). The CDR3 consists of 16 residues. Between the trimmed V and J ends, which lost 6 bases and 2 bases, there was a span of 18 bases. The germline gives CDR1 MNHEY, CDR2 SMNVEV (reference sequence). The CDR3 sequence is CASSETGPFLTDTQYF. The CDR3 nucleotides read TGTGCCAGCAGCGAAACAGGGCCCTTCCTCACAGATACGCAGTATTTT.

The chain combines TRBV28 with TRBJ2-7; possible D gene TRBD2, 5 bases. The CDR3 covers 14 residues. V lost 5 bases and J 0 bases, leaving 11 bases between the germline ends. Germline CDR1 MDHEN, CDR2 SYDVKM. The CDR3 sequence: CASSRPGGSYEQYF. The CDR3 bases are TGTGCCAGCAGTCGCCCCGGAGGCTCCTACGAGCAGTACTTC.

This rearrangement joins TRBV27 to TRBJ2-1, with D possibly being TRBD1 (5 bases). The CDR3 covers 13 residues. The germline CDR1 and CDR2 sequences are MNHEY and SMNVEV (reference sequence). The V end was cut by 8 bases, the J end by 8 bases, with 16 bases between. The CDR3 bases are TGTGCCAGCCTCAAGCCGGGCAGGGATGAGCAGTTCTTC. This codes for CASLKPGRDEQFF.

The rearrangement links TRBV4-1 to TRBJ2-1; D not resolved. The ends were cut back, 0 bases at V and 16 bases at J, with 13 bases in the middle. The CDR3 is 12 residues long. Germline V gene sequence: CDR1 MGHRA, CDR2 YSYEKL. CDR3 DNA: TGCGCCAGCAGCCAAGATATGGAGAAACAATTCTTC. This encodes CASSQDMEKQFF.

In this sample, this clone turned up a few times. In nucleotides, the CDR3 is TGCAGCGTTGGAGGGGAGACCCAGTACTTC. It is translated as CSVGGETQYF. The chain links TRBV29-1 to TRBJ2-5, with D tentatively TRBD2 (5 bases). The CDR3 sequence is 10 residues long. From germline, CDR1 is SQVTM and CDR2 ANQGSEA. Trimming removed 4 bases from V and 5 bases from J, with 5 bases in between.

The chain has TRBV5-1 and TRBJ1-1; the D gene is possibly TRBD1 (5 bases). The CDR3 is made up of 14 amino acids. The V end lost 1 base, the J end lost 0 bases, and 7 bases lay between the germline ends. In germline, CDR1 is SGHRS, CDR2 YFSETQ. DNA for the CDR3: TGCGCCAGCAGCTTGCCAGGGATGAACACTGAAGCTTTCTTT. Amino acid sequence: CASSLPGMNTEAFF.

This chain joins TRBV6-4 and TRBJ1-2, with D possibly matching TRBD1 (6 bases). The CDR3 covers 15 residues. Germline V CDR1 and CDR2: MRHNA, SNTAGT. The V end lost 4 bases, the J end lost 0 bases, and 12 bases lay between the germline ends. CDR3 sequence: CASSASTGTNYGYTF. In DNA, the CDR3 is TGTGCCAGCAGTGCTTCAACAGGGACTAACTATGGCTACACCTTC.

This clone was counted once. V gene TRBV4-1 combines with J gene TRBJ2-1, with 7 bases lining up with TRBD2. CDR3 length: 13 amino acids. Looked up from germline, CDR1 is MGHRA and CDR2 is YSYEKL. The trim removed 7 bases at V and 9 bases at J, leaving 9 bases unmatched. CDR3 coding DNA: TGCGCCAGCACTCTATGGAGGGAGGGTGAGCAGTTCTTC. Its protein is CASTLWREGEQFF.

The genes are TRBV7-8 and TRBJ1-2, with unresolved D. Trimming cost V 1 base and J 6 bases, with 12 bases left between them. CDR3 size: 14 residues. The germline gives CDR1 SGHVS, CDR2 FQNEAQ. DNA of the CDR3: TGTGCCAGCAGCTTAGAAGCCAGAGGAGATGGCTACACCTTC. Encoded protein: CASSLEARGDGYTF.

The V call is TRBV5-1, the J call TRBJ2-2, with 7 bases lining up with TRBD1. The CDR3 has 14 amino acids. Trimming cost V 4 bases and J 3 bases; bases outside gene matches: 3. Germline V gene sequence: CDR1 SGHRS, CDR2 YFSETQ. This CDR3 reads CASSVGTDTGELFF. DNA of the CDR3: TGCGCCAGCAGCGTAGGGACAGACACCGGGGAGCTGTTTTTT.

The chain links TRBV5-4 to TRBJ2-1; no clear D gene. The CDR3 is 13 residues long. Trimming shortened V by 1 base and J by 5 bases, and 7 bases separated the two germline ends. In germline, CDR1 is SGHNT, CDR2 YYREEE (reference sequence). CDR3 nucleotide sequence: TGTGCCAGCAGCTTGCGAGGTGACAATGAGCAGTTCTTC. It translates to CASSLRGDNEQFF.

This clone appeared a single time. V usage is TRBV7-9 and J usage is TRBJ2-3; possible D gene TRBD2, 5 bases. The germline gives CDR1 SEHNR, CDR2 FQNEAQ (reference sequence). This CDR3 comprises 17 residues. Trimming took 2 bases from V and 0 from J, leaving 15 bases between them. CDR3 protein: CASSLSSRGTSTDTQYF. CDR3 bases: TGTGCCAGCAGCTTATCGTCTCGGGGAACTAGCACAGATACGCAGTATTTT. Based on the CDR3 plus reference TRBV7-9 and TRBJ2-3, the full variable domain is DTGVSQNPRHKITKRGQNVTFRCDPISEHNRLYWYRQTLGQGPEFLTYFQNEAQLEKSRLLSDRFSAERPKGSFSTLEIQRTEQGDSAMYLCASSLSSRGTSTDTQYFGPGTRLTVL.

V usage is TRBV2 and J usage is TRBJ2-3; 10 positions agree with TRBD2. CDR3 length: 16 amino acids. V lost 6 bases to trimming and J lost 8 bases; unmatched junction nucleotides: 14. Germline V gives CDR1 SNHLY, CDR2 FYNNEI. The CDR3 spells CASRRTSGYTGGTQYF. DNA for the CDR3: TGTGCCAGCAGGAGGACTAGCGGTTACACGGGTGGTACGCAGTATTTT.

The V call is TRBV29-1, the J call TRBJ2-7; 7 bases fit TRBD2. Germline V CDR1 and CDR2: SQVTM, ANQGSEA. J lost 3 bases, V lost 0 bases, and 8 bases had no gene match. The CDR3 runs 15 residues. The CDR3: CSVEDPGGSDYEQYF. CDR3 nucleotides: TGCAGCGTTGAAGATCCGGGCGGGAGCGACTACGAGCAGTACTTC.

The chain has TRBV28 and TRBJ2-5; 8 bases map to TRBD2. V dropped 5 bases and J dropped 2; count of bases not matched to a gene: 16. CDR1 is MDHEN, CDR2 SYDVKM, per germline. The CDR3 runs 18 residues. The CDR3 spells CASSPTDTGLAEQETQYF. The CDR3 DNA reads TGTGCCAGCAGTCCGACTGATACAGGACTAGCAGAGCAAGAGACCCAGTACTTC.

The chain is built from TRBV5-1 and TRBJ2-7; D is unclear. The CDR3 is 13 residues long. Germline CDR1 is SGHRS and CDR2 is YFSETQ. V dropped 6 bases and J dropped 1 base, with 11 bases sitting between them. The CDR3 bases are TGCGCCAGCAAGGTGACACCATCCTACGAGCAGTACTTC. The encoded protein is CASKVTPSYEQYF.

This rearrangement joins TRBV5-1 to TRBJ2-1; unclear D gene. The CDR3 loop spans 11 amino acids. The V gene lost 4 bases and the J gene lost 4 bases, with 3 bases spanning the gap. Germline values: CDR1 SGHRS, CDR2 YFSETQ. CDR3 in DNA: TGCGCCAGCAGCCAATACAATGAGCAGTTCTTC. Its translation is CASSQYNEQFF.

The V gene is TRBV20-1, the J gene TRBJ2-1; no firm D call. The V and J ends lost 3 bases and 10 bases respectively, with 10 bases between them. The germline V gene has CDR1 DFQATT and CDR2 SNEGSKA (reference sequence). The CDR3 has 11 residues. CDR3: CSASIVEEQFF. The DNA for the CDR3 is TGCAGTGCTAGTATAGTAGAGGAGCAGTTCTTC.

The table lists this clone with a count of one. The chain joins TRBV7-8 to TRBJ2-1, with TRBD2 matching 11 bases. The V segment lost 5 bases and the J segment 3 bases; nucleotides outside the gene matches: 6. Germline CDR1 and CDR2: SGHVS and FQNEAQ. This CDR3 region has 16 residues. In DNA form, the CDR3 reads TGTGCCAGCAGCGCCTCCGGGACTAGCGGCTACAATGAGCAGTTCTTC. The encoded protein is CASSASGTSGYNEQFF. The full variable domain, in which reference TRBV7-8 and TRBJ2-1 provide the parts outside the CDR3, is GAGVSQSPRYKVAKRGQDVALRCDPISGHVSLFWYQQALGQGPEFLTYFQNEAQLDKSGLPSDRFFAERPEGSVSTLKIQRTQQEDSAVYLCASSASGTSGYNEQFFGPGTRLTVL.

The gene calls are TRBV11-2 and TRBJ2-7, with TRBD2 matching over 12 bases. V lost 3 bases, J lost 4 bases, and 1 base stayed unmatched. Germline assignment: CDR1 SGHAT and CDR2 FQNNGV. The CDR3 sequence is 14 residues long. The CDR3 bases are TGTGCCAGCAGCTTGACTAGCGGGAGTTACGAGCAGTACTTC. It translates to CASSLTSGSYEQYF.

The chain has TRBV7-2 and TRBJ2-7; 10 positions agree with TRBD1. Germline V gives CDR1 SGHTA, CDR2 FQGNSA. This CDR3 comprises 14 residues. Trimming at V came to 5 bases and at J to 3 bases, leaving 4 bases not matched to a gene. The DNA of the CDR3 is TGTGCCAGCAGCGAGGGACAGGGGAACTACGAGCAGTACTTC. The encoded protein is CASSEGQGNYEQYF.

V is TRBV6-1 and J is TRBJ2-2; D gene ambiguous. The germline V and J ends were trimmed by 2 bases and 6 bases, with 10 bases remaining between them. Per the germline V gene, CDR1 is MNHNS and CDR2 is SASEGT. The CDR3 is 14 residues long. The CDR3 here is CASSEMSHSGELFF. CDR3 DNA: TGTGCCAGCAGTGAAATGAGTCACTCCGGGGAGCTGTTTTTT.

On this clone: Mismatch with germline at one junction end may stem from a read error. This chain connects TRBV7-2 to TRBJ2-2; TRBD1 aligns across 7 bases. The CDR3 has 15 amino acids. Germline values: CDR1 SGHTA, CDR2 FQGNSA. The CDR3 region is CASSPKQGSTGELLF. The CDR3 DNA follows: TGTGCCAGCAGCCCGAAACAGGGGTCCACCGGGGAGCTGCTTTTT.

This clone came up a few times. The CDR3 here is CASSLGLTAGQETQYF. CDR3 DNA sequence: TGTGCCAGCAGCTTGGGGTTGACGGCGGGCCAAGAGACCCAGTACTTC. The V gene is TRBV5-4, the J gene TRBJ2-5; TRBD2 might be the D (5 bases). This CDR3 spans 16 amino acids. Germline values: CDR1 SGHNT, CDR2 YYREEE (reference sequence). Trimming pared 0 bases from V and 1 base from J, leaving 13 bases between.

This clone has just one count. The rearrangement links TRBV6-7 to TRBJ1-5; 8 bases are shared with TRBD1. TRBV6-7 is labeled an ORF, and its function is uncertain. Unmatched junction bases numbered 5, after V lost 4 bases and J lost 3 bases. The CDR3 consists of 15 residues. In nucleotides, the CDR3 is TGTGCCAGCAGTTGCATGGACAGGGACAATCAGCCCCAGCATTTT. As protein: CASSCMDRDNQPQHF.

The V and J genes are TRBV5-1 and TRBJ1-6, with TRBD1 as a possible D gene (5 bases). The CDR3 loop spans 14 amino acids. V lost 4 bases, J lost 7 bases, and 12 bases lay in between. Germline CDR1 and CDR2: SGHRS and YFSETQ. CDR3 nucleotide sequence: TGCGCCAGCAGCGCGGGACCTCCGAATTCACCCCTCCACTTT. It translates to CASSAGPPNSPLHF.

The chain links TRBV7-2 to TRBJ2-1; 8 positions agree with TRBD2. V lost 1 base and J lost 4; bases outside the gene matches: 6. The germline V gene has CDR1 SGHTA and CDR2 FQGNSA. This CDR3 comprises 16 residues. The DNA for the CDR3 is TGTGCCAGCAGCTTAGTTGGTAGCGGGATATACAATGAGCAGTTCTTC. This gives the protein CASSLVGSGIYNEQFF.

This clone was seen a single time. CDR3 sequence: CASSYRSRTGTLFPSNQPQHF. The CDR3 DNA sequence: TGTGCCAGCAGTTATAGGTCTCGGACAGGGACCCTCTTTCCGAGCAATCAGCCCCAGCATTTT. The V and J genes are TRBV6-7 and TRBJ1-5, with 8 bases matching TRBD1. TRBV6-7 is an ORF for which the function is uncertain. CDR3 length: 21 amino acids. J gave up 1 base and V 3 bases, and 20 bases lay outside the gene matches.

The rearrangement uses TRBV11-2 and TRBJ1-2; 7 nucleotides align to TRBD1. V gave up 0 bases and J gave up 5 bases; unmatched junction bases: 0. CDR3 length: 13 residues. CDR1 SGHAT and CDR2 FQNNGV come from the germline V gene. DNA of the CDR3: TGTGCCAGCAGCTTAGACAGGGGGTATGGCTACACCTTC. It specifies CASSLDRGYGYTF.

The genes are TRBV6-1 and TRBJ2-1; 7 bases are shared with TRBD1. The CDR3 spans 13 residues. V gave up 3 bases and J gave up 6 bases; unmatched junction bases: 2. Germline CDR1 reads MNHNS; CDR2 reads SASEGT. The CDR3 region is CASSEGQTNEQFF. The DNA of the CDR3 is TGTGCCAGCAGTGAGGGACAGACCAATGAGCAGTTCTTC.

In its sample, this clone was seen once. The rearrangement links TRBV19 to TRBJ2-1; D may be TRBD1 (5 bases). Trimming cost V 5 bases and J 10 bases, with 18 bases left between them. In germline, CDR1 is LNHDA, CDR2 SQIVND (reference sequence). This CDR3 has 14 residues. CDR3 residues: CASSVTNLQVEQFF. The DNA for the CDR3 is TGTGCCAGTAGTGTAACAAACTTACAGGTCGAGCAGTTCTTC.